A selection of T cell receptor beta chains follows, all from one sample in a study of control samples from healthy donors and cancer patients. Clones were sequenced by immunoSEQ multiplex PCR, and TCRdb holds only the in-frame ones, with some missing. The table records about 92,000 clones, roughly 86% of them present only once. The sample was blood. These receptors were taken from a woman in her fifties or sixties in good health. Both conserved end residues are part of each CDR3. The D gene is left open where the match is weak. Rows may omit the clone size; those that give it use once, few, many or a size class.

TRBV2	NA	TRBD1	TRBJ2-1	CASSPWTGGDNEQFF	TGTGCCAGCAGTCCCTGGACAGGGGGGGACAATGAGCAGTTCTTC
TRBV12-3/TRBV12-4	NA	NA	TRBJ2-7	CASMGSYEQYF	TGTGCCAGCATGGGGTCCTACGAGCAGTACTTC
TRBV5-8	NA	TRBD1	TRBJ2-7	CASSSVSGTGTYEQYF	TGTGCCAGCAGCTCCGTATCCGGGACAGGGACCTACGAGCAGTACTTC
TRBV9	few	NA	TRBJ2-2	CASSTAGTYTTGELFF	TGTGCCAGCAGCACCGCCGGGACTTATACCACCGGGGAGCTGTTTTTT
TRBV7-9	NA	NA	TRBJ1-3	CASSLASSGNTIYF	TGTGCCAGCAGCTTAGCTAGCTCTGGAAACACCATATATTTT
TRBV12-3/TRBV12-4	once	NA	TRBJ1-5	CASSQGEIQPQHF	TGTGCCAGCAGCCAAGGGGAGATTCAGCCCCAGCATTTT
TRBV5-1	NA	TRBD1	TRBJ2-7	CASSLGQGVPPDEQYF	TGCGCCAGCAGCTTGGGACAGGGTGTCCCTCCGGACGAGCAGTACTTC
TRBV19	NA	NA	TRBJ1-5	CASSMLIWFEGNNQPQHF	TGTGCCAGTAGTATGTTAATCTGGTTCGAGGGGAATAATCAGCCCCAGCATTTT
TRBV11-1	NA	NA	TRBJ2-1	CASSPTSISHNEQFF	TGTGCCAGCAGCCCTACTAGCATATCCCACAATGAGCAGTTCTTC
TRBV30	NA	NA	TRBJ1-5	CAWASGNPGQPQHF	TGTGCCTGGGCGTCGGGGAATCCGGGCCAGCCCCAGCATTTT
TRBV27	NA	NA	TRBJ2-3	CASSLKGWIAATDTQYF	TGTGCCAGCAGTTTAAAGGGGTGGATAGCGGCCACAGATACGCAGTATTTT
TRBV3-1/TRBV3-2	NA	NA	TRBJ2-3	CASGGKDTQYF	TGTGCCAGCGGGGGGAAAGATACGCAGTATTTT
TRBV6-5	NA	NA	TRBJ1-1	CATSPGPQTAFF	TGTGCCACCAGTCCGGGACCCCAAACGGCTTTCTTT
TRBV4-1	NA	NA	TRBJ1-2	CASSQGRQQSSSNYGYTF	TGCGCCAGCAGCCAAGGTCGACAGCAGAGTTCCTCTAACTATGGCTACACCTTC
TRBV18	NA	NA	TRBJ2-7	CASSPADRPYEQYF	TGTGCCAGCTCACCCGCGGACAGACCCTACGAGCAGTACTTC
TRBV12-3/TRBV12-4	NA	NA	TRBJ1-5	CASSRNQPQHF	TGTGCCAGCAGTAGGAATCAGCCCCAGCATTTT
TRBV2	NA	NA	TRBJ1-5	CASSEGQYGNQPQHF	TGTGCCAGCAGTGAAGGGCAATACGGCAATCAGCCCCAGCATTTT
TRBV6-1	once	TRBD1	TRBJ1-5	CASSEQGAEQPQHF	TGTGCCAGCAGTGAACAGGGGGCCGAGCAGCCCCAGCATTTT
TRBV27	NA	TRBD1	TRBJ1-2	CASSLLTGGEGYTF	TGTGCCAGCAGTCTACTAACAGGGGGCGAGGGCTACACCTTC
TRBV2	few	NA	TRBJ2-3	CASSEPFTDTQYF	TGTGCCAGCAGTGAGCCGTTTACAGATACGCAGTATTTT
TRBV6-6	few	NA	TRBJ1-4	CASSSRTKWEKLFF	TGTGCCAGCAGCTCAAGGACTAAATGGGAAAAACTGTTTTTT
TRBV28	few	NA	TRBJ2-6	CASSFWATVGGSGANVLTF	TGTGCCAGCAGTTTTTGGGCTACCGTAGGGGGCTCTGGGGCCAACGTCCTGACTTTC
TRBV11-2	NA	TRBD1	TRBJ1-4	CASSRDRDEKLFF	TGTGCCAGCAGTCGGGACAGGGATGAAAAACTGTTTTTT
TRBV6-6	NA	TRBD1	TRBJ1-4	CASDRGQTNEKLFF	TGTGCCAGCGACAGGGGGCAGACTAATGAAAAACTGTTTTTT
TRBV5-1	NA	NA	TRBJ1-3	CASSSTALSGNTIYF	TGCGCCAGCAGCTCTACAGCTCTCTCTGGAAACACCATATATTTT
TRBV2	NA	NA	TRBJ2-7	CASSGPGSEQYF	TGTGCCAGCAGTGGTCCAGGGTCCGAGCAGTACTTC
TRBV27	NA	NA	TRBJ2-7	CASSFTGVGGYEQYF	TGTGCCAGCAGTTTTACAGGGGTGGGGGGGTACGAGCAGTACTTC
TRBV28	NA	NA	TRBJ1-5	CASQVANQPQHF	TGTGCCAGCCAGGTAGCCAATCAGCCCCAGCATTTT
TRBV4-1	NA	NA	TRBJ1-5	CASSQYLSNQPQHF	TGCGCCAGCAGCCAATATCTTAGCAATCAGCCCCAGCATTTT
TRBV10-3	NA	TRBD2	TRBJ2-3	CAISEPIKPPSRGASTDTQYF	TGTGCCATCAGTGAGCCGATAAAACCTCCCTCGCGGGGGGCTAGCACAGATACGCAGTATTTT
TRBV29-1	NA	TRBD1	TRBJ2-3	CSVETGTTDTQYF	TGCAGCGTTGAGACAGGGACAACAGATACGCAGTATTTT
TRBV18	few	NA	TRBJ1-5	CASSLDGVNQPQHF	TGTGCCAGCTCACTGGACGGAGTCAATCAGCCCCAGCATTTT
TRBV6-2/TRBV6-3	NA	TRBD2	TRBJ2-6	CASSYRLAGVTGANVLTF	TGTGCCAGCAGTTATCGGCTAGCGGGGGTAACTGGGGCCAACGTCCTGACTTTC
TRBV2	NA	NA	TRBJ2-7	CASRTGADEQYF	TGTGCCAGCCGTACGGGGGCGGACGAGCAGTACTTC
TRBV10-2	few	NA	TRBJ1-2	CASRRDGGHGYTF	TGCGCCAGCAGACGGGACGGCGGTCATGGCTACACCTTC
TRBV11-3	NA	NA	TRBJ2-2	CASSSLGVNTGELFF	TGTGCCAGCAGCTCCTTGGGCGTGAACACCGGGGAGCTGTTTTTT
TRBV19	NA	NA	TRBJ1-2	CASSIMGQGDGYTF	TGTGCCAGTAGTATAATGGGCCAAGGAGATGGCTACACCTTC
TRBV7-9	NA	TRBD1	TRBJ1-3	CASSDTGVAGNTIYF	TGTGCCAGCAGCGATACAGGGGTTGCTGGAAACACCATATATTTT
TRBV14	NA	NA	TRBJ2-3	CASSQENPRDTQYF	TGTGCCAGCAGCCAAGAGAATCCTCGAGATACGCAGTATTTT
TRBV7-6	NA	NA	TRBJ2-6	CASSLGSFSGANVLTF	TGTGCCAGCAGCTTAGGCAGCTTCTCTGGGGCCAACGTCCTGACTTTC
TRBV29-1	NA	NA	TRBJ2-1	CSVEEGPGKGQFF	TGCAGCGTTGAAGAGGGACCCGGGAAAGGGCAGTTCTTC